The clone carrying this T cell receptor (beta chain) showed up just once. The target antigen is unknown. Trimming pared 0 bases from V and 13 bases from J, leaving 14 bases between. CDR3 length equals 13 residues. CDR1 SGHRS and CDR2 YFSETQ come from the germline V gene. These data are taken from a study of cytomegalovirus exposure and HLA in healthy donors. Study-wide points: The records held CMV serostatus as the only immune exposure information. In vitro, three CMV-associated chains proved specific for CMV antigens.

Amplification used 60 Vbeta primers and 13 Jbeta primers. Measured with immunoSEQ multiplex PCR; TCRdb has only the in-frame clones, and not every one. Among around 130,000 clones, 88% were seen once, and the ten largest hold more than 0.5%. The sequencing sample was made of PBMCs. This sequence was found in a woman aged 40 to 50 in good health and CMV-seronegative. The chain recombines TRBV5-1 with TRBJ2-1; maybe TRBD2 (6 bases). The CDR3 reads CASSLGGRDSQFF. The CDR3 bases are TGCGCCAGCAGCTTGGGAGGGCGGGATAGTCAGTTCTTC.